Listed below are T cell receptor beta chains from one sample, sequenced in a study of cytomegalovirus exposure and HLA in healthy donors. Clones were sequenced by immunoSEQ multiplex PCR, and TCRdb holds only the in-frame ones, with some missing. The sample records some 130,000 clones, 75% to 85% being singletons. Sequenced sample: PBMCs. These receptors came from a male donor in good health and CMV-seronegative. CDR3s include the opening cysteine and the closing phenylalanine or tryptophan. Each record gives: V gene, D gene, J gene, clone size, CDR3 DNA, CDR3 protein. The D gene is left open where the match is weak. Part of the rows lack a size; the others show once, few, many or a class for expanded clones.

V: TRBV6-5; D: -; J: TRBJ2-3; size: -; DNA: TGTGCCAGCAACCCATCCGGGGGATGGTCAGATACGCAGTATTTT; CDR3: CASNPSGGWSDTQYF
V: TRBV5-1; D: -; J: TRBJ1-1; size: -; DNA: TGCGCCAGCAGCTCAAGCCGGGTCGACTCCGGAGACACTGAAGCTTTCTTT; CDR3: CASSSSRVDSGDTEAFF
V: TRBV6-5; D: -; J: TRBJ1-4; size: -; DNA: TGTGCCAGCGGCTCTCCCGAGAGGGCTAATGAAAAACTGTTTTTT; CDR3: CASGSPERANEKLFF
V: TRBV7-9; D: TRBD2; J: TRBJ2-1; size: -; DNA: TGTGCCAGCAGCTTAGATCCACTAGCGGGGGGGAAGTACAATGAGCAGTTCTTC; CDR3: CASSLDPLAGGKYNEQFF
V: TRBV5-6; D: -; J: TRBJ2-7; size: few; DNA: TGTGCCAGCAGCTTGGCGCTAGCGCACTACGAGCAGTACTTC; CDR3: CASSLALAHYEQYF
V: TRBV9; D: -; J: TRBJ2-3; size: -; DNA: TGTGCCAGCAGCGTCGGTAGGGGGAGCACAGATACGCAGTATTTT; CDR3: CASSVGRGSTDTQYF
V: TRBV19; D: -; J: TRBJ1-2; size: -; DNA: TGTGCCGCAGTAGACAGCAACTATGGCTACACCTTC; CDR3: CAAVDSNYGYTF
V: TRBV27; D: -; J: TRBJ1-5; size: -; DNA: TGTGCCAGCAGTTACGGGGATGGCAATCAGCCCCAGCATTTT; CDR3: CASSYGDGNQPQHF
V: TRBV7-8; D: TRBD1; J: TRBJ2-1; size: -; DNA: TGTGCCAGCAGTTATAGGACAGGTTCCAATGAGCAGTTCTTC; CDR3: CASSYRTGSNEQFF
V: TRBV7-6; D: TRBD1; J: TRBJ1-5; size: -; DNA: TGTGCCAGCAGCTTAGAGCAGGGGGTGGGGCCCCAGCATTTT; CDR3: CASSLEQGVGPQHF